This TCR beta chain was retrieved from a study of T cells in tumors after PD-1 blockade. In the study overall: Daily vismodegib 150 mg continued in a subset of anti-PD-1-treated patients. Study-wide results and limits: Peripheral recruitment is suggested, as some novel exhausted tumor clones were in pre-treatment blood.

Genomic DNA template from tumor biopsies or peripheral blood, roughly 616 ng to 6,500 ng input. Worth noting for this clone: The antigen is not known.

The CDR3 runs to 14 residues. The V gene's germline CDR1 is LNHDA and CDR2 SQIVND (reference sequence). J was trimmed by 2 bases and V by 4 bases; bases with no gene match: 2. Sequenced by immunoSEQ multiplex PCR; TCRdb stores in-frame clones only, minus some. The repertoire consists of around 34,000 clones, with 70% to 75% occurring once and the leading ten covering around 40%. The chain carries TRBV19 and TRBJ1-2; 9 bases agree with TRBD1. Sequenced here: PBMCs, sampled after anti-PD-1 treatment. This clonotype originated in a human donor with basal cell carcinoma. CDR3 DNA sequence: TGTGCCAGTAGTACCACAGGGGGCAACTATGGCTACACCTTC. Protein sequence: CASSTTGGNYGYTF. The whole variable domain, remainder taken from reference TRBV19 and TRBJ1-2, is DGGITQSPKYLFRKEGQNVTLSCEQNLNHDAMYWYRQDPGQGLRLIYYSQIVNDFQKGDIAEGYSVSREKKESFPLTVTSAQKNPTAFYLCASSTTGGNYGYTFGSGTRLTVV.